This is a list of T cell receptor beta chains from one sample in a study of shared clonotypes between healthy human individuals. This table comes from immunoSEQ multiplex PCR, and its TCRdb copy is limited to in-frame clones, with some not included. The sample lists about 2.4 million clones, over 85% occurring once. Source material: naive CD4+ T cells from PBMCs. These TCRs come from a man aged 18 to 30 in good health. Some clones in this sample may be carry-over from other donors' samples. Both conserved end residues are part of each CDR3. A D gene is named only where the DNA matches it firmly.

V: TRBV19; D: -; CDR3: CASSPEGDGQPQHF
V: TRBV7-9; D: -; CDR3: CASSTWGQVSDFYGYTF
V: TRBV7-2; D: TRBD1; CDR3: CASSLARRVGQTPVGPNEKLFF
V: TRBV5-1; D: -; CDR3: CASSPSSSTDTQYF
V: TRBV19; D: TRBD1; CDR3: CASSIGYRGDSNQPQHF
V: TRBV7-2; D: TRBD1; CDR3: CASSLGQGRDGYTF
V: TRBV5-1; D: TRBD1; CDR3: CASSFGQGPDTQYF
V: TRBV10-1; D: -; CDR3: CASSEGGAEDEQYF
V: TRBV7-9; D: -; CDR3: CASSTGGLTGTEAFF
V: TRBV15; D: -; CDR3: CATSRTGFSYEQYF
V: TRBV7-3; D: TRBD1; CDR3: CASSLRPGQDEQYF
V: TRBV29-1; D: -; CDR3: CSVVSDLGQPQHF
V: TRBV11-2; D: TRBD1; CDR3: CASSQGGQANTGELFF
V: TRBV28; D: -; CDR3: CASKLGQPNQPQHF
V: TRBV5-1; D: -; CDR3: CASSLDTGSYEQYF
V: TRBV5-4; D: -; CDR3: CASSLPGANGYTF
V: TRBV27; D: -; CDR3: CASRSYNEQFF
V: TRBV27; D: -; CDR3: CASSGGYEQYF
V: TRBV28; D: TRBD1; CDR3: CASSFPLGQRTGNQPQHF
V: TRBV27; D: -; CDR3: CASGCNRPVNSNQPQHF
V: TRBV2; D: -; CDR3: CASSTGTDGYTF
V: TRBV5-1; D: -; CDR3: CASSAGMGDAQPQHF
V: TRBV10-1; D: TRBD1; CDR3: CASNTSASDRGRGIKGTDTQYF
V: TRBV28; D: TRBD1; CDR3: CASSLSSTPGQVTDTQYF
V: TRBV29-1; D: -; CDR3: CSVVQGIAEAFF
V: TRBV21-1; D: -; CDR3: CASSAEGPPSNTEAFF
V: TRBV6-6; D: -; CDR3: CASSSGGLGTTQYF
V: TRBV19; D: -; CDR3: CATSRFVTGSDGGYEQYF